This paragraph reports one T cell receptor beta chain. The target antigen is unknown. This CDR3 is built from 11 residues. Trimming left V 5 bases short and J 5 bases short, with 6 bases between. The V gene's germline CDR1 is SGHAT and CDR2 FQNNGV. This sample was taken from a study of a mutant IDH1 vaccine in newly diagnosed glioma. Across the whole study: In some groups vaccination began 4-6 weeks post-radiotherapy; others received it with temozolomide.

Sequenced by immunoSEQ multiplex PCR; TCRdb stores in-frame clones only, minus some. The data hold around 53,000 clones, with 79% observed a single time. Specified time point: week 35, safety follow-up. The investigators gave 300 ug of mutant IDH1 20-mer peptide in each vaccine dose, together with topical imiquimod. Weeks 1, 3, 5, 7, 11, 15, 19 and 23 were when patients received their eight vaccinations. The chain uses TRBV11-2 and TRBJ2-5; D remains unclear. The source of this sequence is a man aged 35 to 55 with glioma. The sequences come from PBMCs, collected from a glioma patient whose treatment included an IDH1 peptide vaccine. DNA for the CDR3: TGTGCCAGCAGCCCCTGGGAGACCCAGTACTTC. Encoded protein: CASSPWETQYF.